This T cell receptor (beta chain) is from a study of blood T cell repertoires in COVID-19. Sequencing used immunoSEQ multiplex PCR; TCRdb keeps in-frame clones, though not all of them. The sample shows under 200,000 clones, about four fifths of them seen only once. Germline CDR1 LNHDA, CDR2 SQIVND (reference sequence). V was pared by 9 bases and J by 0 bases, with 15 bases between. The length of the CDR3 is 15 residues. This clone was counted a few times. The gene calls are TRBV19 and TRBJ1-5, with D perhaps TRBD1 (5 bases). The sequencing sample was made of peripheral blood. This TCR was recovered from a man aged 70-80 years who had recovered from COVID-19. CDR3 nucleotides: TGTGCCAGCAAATACAACAGGTATAGCAATCAGCCCCAGCATTTT. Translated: CASKYNRYSNQPQHF.